This T cell receptor (beta chain) was identified in a study of CD8 T cells in ankylosing spondylitis. In making TCR beta libraries, quantitative 5'-RACE with molecular barcodes was used. One entry per CDR3 protein results from TCRdb running MiXCR on the 5' RACE reads. The sample yields around 140,000 distinct CDR3 sequences, more than 9.5% seen once. This CDR3 has 14 amino acids. Trimming shortened V by 2 bases and J by 7 bases, and 14 bases separated the two germline ends. Germline lookup yields CDR1 SGHTA and CDR2 FQGNSA. Findings and limits, study-wide: A TCR beta motif made of several highly homologous variants seemed typical of ankylosing spondylitis blood.

This clonotype was recorded at least ten times. No antigen is known for it. The chain links TRBV7-2 to TRBJ1-2; maybe TRBD1 (6 bases). The sequenced material came from blood, either unsorted or a sorted T cell fraction (not recorded which). This receptor was obtained from a female donor with ankylosing spondylitis or in good health (not recorded which). CDR3 residues: CASSLSVGARGYTF. In DNA, the CDR3 is TGTGCCAGCAGCTTATCAGTGGGGGCGCGTGGCTACACCTTC.